The TCR beta chain described here comes from a study of blood T cell repertoires in COVID-19. The CDR3 extends over 14 amino acids. CDR1 MDHEN and CDR2 SYDVKM come from the germline V gene. V gave up 6 bases and J gave up 10 bases; unmatched junction bases: 8. As originally analysed: Cell counts per sample came from amplifying reference gene primers. Only in-frame clones appear in the TCRdb table, and some are missing; sequencing was by immunoSEQ multiplex PCR. The V and J calls and clone size are taken from that table; D and trimming were inferred from the DNA. This sample has some 200,000 clones, with 87% found just once. Two negative PCRs, clearance, or symptom resolution characterized the recovered Cohort 3 donors.

The source material was PBMCs or T cells enriched from blood (not recorded which). The rearrangement uses TRBV28 and TRBJ1-6, with 8 bases fitting TRBD1. This TCR derives from a woman in her 30s who had recovered from COVID-19. The CDR3 DNA reads as TGTGCCAGCAGCACAGGGGGAAGTGGATCACCCCTCCACTTT. This codes for CASSTGGSGSPLHF.